Listed below are T cell receptor beta chains from one sample, sequenced in a study of blood T cell repertoires in COVID-19. TCRdb's copy holds only in-frame clones and misses some; the assay was immunoSEQ multiplex PCR. The sample has a few hundred thousand clones; roughly 88% are singletons. Specimen: peripheral blood. These receptors all stem from a woman between 70 and 85 years old with COVID-19, enrolled during active disease. The CDR3 runs from the conserved cysteine through the conserved F or W. Each record gives: J gene, D gene, V gene, CDR3 protein, CDR3 DNA. D genes are given only for firm matches.

j_gene: TRBJ1-4; d_gene: NA; v_gene: TRBV18; CDR3aa: CASSPPREKGWEKLFF; CDR3nt: TGTGCCAGCTCACCACCTAGGGAGAAGGGCTGGGAAAAACTGTTTTTT
j_gene: TRBJ2-7; d_gene: TRBD2; v_gene: TRBV7-9; CDR3aa: CASSLAGTSGYEQYF; CDR3nt: TGTGCCAGCAGCTTAGCGGGGACTAGCGGTTACGAGCAGTACTTC
j_gene: TRBJ1-6; d_gene: TRBD1; v_gene: TRBV11-3; CDR3aa: CASSLERQGDSPLHF; CDR3nt: TGTGCCAGCAGCTTAGAAAGACAGGGTGACTCACCCCTCCACTTT
j_gene: TRBJ2-1; d_gene: TRBD2; v_gene: TRBV4-2; CDR3aa: CASSQGGGRTYNEQFF; CDR3nt: TGTGCCAGCAGCCAAGGAGGCGGGAGAACCTACAATGAGCAGTTCTTC
j_gene: TRBJ2-7; d_gene: NA; v_gene: TRBV3-1/TRBV3-2; CDR3aa: CASSQETPGRGSYEQYF; CDR3nt: TGTGCCAGCAGCCAAGAAACCCCCGGGAGAGGCTCCTACGAGCAGTACTTC
j_gene: TRBJ1-4; d_gene: NA; v_gene: TRBV5-1; CDR3aa: CASRLTAFKEKLFF; CDR3nt: TGCGCCAGCAGATTGACAGCCTTTAAGGAAAAACTGTTTTTT
j_gene: TRBJ1-4; d_gene: NA; v_gene: TRBV4-3; CDR3aa: CASSPSRQMDEKLFF; CDR3nt: TGCGCCAGCAGCCCTTCGCGGCAGATGGATGAAAAACTGTTTTTT
j_gene: TRBJ1-1; d_gene: NA; v_gene: TRBV6-1; CDR3aa: CASSELGNTEAFF; CDR3nt: TGTGCCAGCAGTGAACTAGGGAACACTGAAGCTTTCTTT
j_gene: TRBJ2-3; d_gene: NA; v_gene: TRBV4-2; CDR3aa: CASSQVSPGGTDTQYF; CDR3nt: TGTGCCAGCAGCCAAGTTTCTCCAGGGGGGACAGATACGCAGTATTTT
j_gene: TRBJ1-4; d_gene: NA; v_gene: TRBV11-3; CDR3aa: CASSLFSATNEKLFF; CDR3nt: TGTGCCAGCAGCTTATTTTCTGCAACTAATGAAAAACTGTTTTTT
j_gene: TRBJ2-2; d_gene: NA; v_gene: TRBV30; CDR3aa: CAWSTRWGAGELFF; CDR3nt: TGTGCCTGGAGCACTAGGTGGGGGGCCGGGGAGCTGTTTTTT